Below, one T cell receptor beta chain is given with its context. The antigen this receptor binds is unknown. Base qualities are not provided; no much larger clone lies one nucleotide away. TCRbeta CDR3 regions were amplified from genomic DNA by means of the immunoSEQ Assay, a bias-controlled multiplex PCR. Concerning the study's data processing: Nucleated cell counts per sample were estimated from amplification of reference gene primers within the assay. To quantify the absolute abundance of each unique TCRbeta CDR3 rearrangement, sequence reads were collapsed and filtered. For each sample, productive Simpson clonality was calculated as the square root of Simpson's diversity index over productive rearrangements. As stored in TCRdb, this immuneACCESS dataset retains in-frame rearrangements with V and J assigned. A fraction of the clones does not appear; measured against another copy, unresolved V genes explain less than half of the discrepancy, and the remainder lacks a known reason. V, J and clone size are taken as reported in that table, and D and trimming were inferred from the DNA itself. Counted in this sample were roughly 220,000 clones; about 85% of them appeared once. The top ten constitute roughly 21% of the sample.

The CDR3 holds 13 amino acids from the cysteine to the phenylalanine. The entry retains the CDR3 DNA only, 39 bases that are in frame from base 1. The germline V gene supplies CDR1 MNHEY and CDR2 SVGEGT. Trimming at the junction amounts to 5 bases on V and 3 bases on J, and the germline ends lie 11 bases apart. These data are taken from a study of blood T cell repertoires in COVID-19 (dated by TCRdb to about 2020). About the investigation overall: Samples from collaborators originated in the United States, Italy and Spain and spanned both the acute and convalescent phases of COVID-19. The material from the prospective study consisted of cDNA or gDNA derived from T cells, B-cell-depleted T cells, or PBMCs. Subjects who had been exposed to COVID-19, were actively infected with it, or had recovered from it provided the deeply sampled blood TCRbeta repertoires that made up the dataset. The repertoires were made available in a free public database intended to serve as a resource for research on the immune response to SARS-CoV-2. Samples were obtained from the ongoing ImmuneRACE study (first 160 participants) and from 1,200 or so subjects provided by 6 global collaborators. Sample metadata almost always included a de-identified subject ID, COVID-19 status, age in years and sex. Where HLA class I and class II types were available, the types were taken from metadata supplied by the sample provider, not from assay-based typing. Here is what the overall study found, with its caveats: The amount of clinical and demographic metadata varied by source and participant and was provided uncurated.

The collaborating institutions used their own protocols to collect whole blood in K2EDTA tubes. For TCRbeta analysis, collaborators shipped samples as frozen whole blood, isolated PBMCs, or DNA extracted from either of those sample types. Here the chain combines TRBV6-2 or TRBV6-3 and TRBJ2-7; the D gene is possibly TRBD1, with 5 bases matching. The sequencing input was peripheral blood. The sequence came from a young man with active or convalescent COVID-19. The CDR3 loop reads CASSLGVGYEQYF. The bases read TGTGCCAGCAGTCTAGGGGTTGGCTACGAGCAGTACTTC.